A single sample gave rise to the 6 T cell receptor beta chains below, sequenced in a study of cytomegalovirus exposure and HLA in healthy donors. PCR involved 60 Vbeta and 13 Jbeta primers. TCRdb's table, derived via immunoSEQ multiplex PCR, lists solely in-frame clones and lacks some. The table lists about 170,000 clones, around four fifths of them singletons. Source material: PBMCs. The receptors come from a woman aged 25 to 39 in good health and CMV-seropositive.

The CDR3 nucleotides are TGTGCCAGCAGAGGACAGACATACGAGCAGTACTTC. This translates into CASRGQTYEQYF. The rearrangement uses TRBV5-6 and TRBJ2-7; D perhaps matches TRBD1 (6 bases). Germline CDR1 is SGHDT and CDR2 is YYEEEE. V dropped 5 bases and J dropped 4 bases, with 10 bases sitting between them. This CDR3 comprises 12 residues.

This chain uses TRBV27 with TRBJ2-3, with TRBD1 matching 8 bases. Germline loops: CDR1 MNHEY, CDR2 SMNVEV (reference sequence). The V segment lost 0 bases and the J segment 2 bases; nucleotides outside the gene matches: 4. The CDR3 loop spans 16 amino acids. The DNA of the CDR3 is TGTGCCAGCAGTTTATCGGGACAGGTGTTCACAGATACGCAGTATTTT. As protein: CASSLSGQVFTDTQYF.

V usage is TRBV28 and J usage is TRBJ2-5, with 7 bases lining up with TRBD2. V was pared by 2 bases and J by 5 bases, with 5 bases of the junction left unmatched. Germline CDR1 and CDR2: MDHEN and SYDVKM. This CDR3 is 14 amino acids long. This CDR3 is CASSLGGVGETQYF. For the CDR3, the DNA is TGTGCCAGCAGTTTAGGGGGGGTGGGGGAGACCCAGTACTTC.

This chain joins TRBV6-4 and TRBJ2-2; TRBD2 agrees at 9 bases. CDR1 MRHNA and CDR2 SNTAGT come from the germline V gene. This CDR3 region has 13 residues. V lost 2 bases, J lost 15 bases, and 7 bases stayed unmatched. CDR3 DNA sequence: TGTGCCAGCAGTGACCGGCCTAGCGGGGTGTTGTTTTTT. This encodes CASSDRPSGVLFF.

The J gene is TRBJ2-2, the V gene TRBV5-1; 13 positions match TRBD2. The J segment lost 5 bases and the V segment lost 4 bases, leaving 8 bases of the junction unmatched. The CDR3 has 17 residues. The V gene's germline CDR1 is SGHRS and CDR2 YFSETQ. CDR3 coding DNA: TGCGCCAGCAGCACCTGGACTAGCGGGAGCAGTACCGGGGAGCTGTTTTTT. Translating gives CASSTWTSGSSTGELFF.

V gene TRBV20-1 combines with J gene TRBJ2-7, with unresolved D. With 5 bases removed from V and 2 bases from J, the gap between germline ends came to 7 bases. The CDR3 totals 11 residues. Germline loops: CDR1 DFQATT, CDR2 SNEGSKA (reference sequence). The CDR3 spells CSALVPYEQYF. CDR3 DNA: TGCAGTGCTCTAGTTCCCTACGAGCAGTACTTC.